Below, one TCR beta chain is given with its context. Its antigen remains unidentified. This specimen comes from a study of cytomegalovirus exposure and HLA in healthy donors. Study-wide results and caveats: TCR beta chains associated with HLA were, in a later analysis, more clonally expanded than equally common others. Both high specificity and high sensitivity reportedly marked the classifier's diagnosis of cytomegalovirus status. According to an earlier analysis, most TCR beta V segments yielded productive rearrangements about 87% or about 30% of the time.

The PCR had 60 Vbeta and 13 Jbeta primers. Authors' methods: Later reanalysis found around 74 million unique TCR beta chains, 10 million to 12 million of them shared. TCRdb keeps only in-frame clones here, not all; method: immunoSEQ multiplex PCR. V and J calls and clone size follow that table, whereas D and trimming were derived from the DNA. The sample records 85,000 to 130,000 clones, around 75% being singletons. The V segment lost 1 base and the J segment 4 bases; nucleotides outside the gene matches: 6. Germline V lookup: CDR1 SQVTM, CDR2 ANQGSEA. This CDR3 contains 15 residues. The sequenced material came from PBMCs. The V gene is TRBV29-1, the J gene TRBJ2-2; 7 nucleotides match TRBD2. The TCR was taken from a male donor in good health and CMV-seropositive. CDR3: CSVEVGRSATGELFF. The CDR3 coding sequence is TGCAGCGTTGAAGTCGGGAGGTCGGCCACCGGGGAGCTGTTTTTT.